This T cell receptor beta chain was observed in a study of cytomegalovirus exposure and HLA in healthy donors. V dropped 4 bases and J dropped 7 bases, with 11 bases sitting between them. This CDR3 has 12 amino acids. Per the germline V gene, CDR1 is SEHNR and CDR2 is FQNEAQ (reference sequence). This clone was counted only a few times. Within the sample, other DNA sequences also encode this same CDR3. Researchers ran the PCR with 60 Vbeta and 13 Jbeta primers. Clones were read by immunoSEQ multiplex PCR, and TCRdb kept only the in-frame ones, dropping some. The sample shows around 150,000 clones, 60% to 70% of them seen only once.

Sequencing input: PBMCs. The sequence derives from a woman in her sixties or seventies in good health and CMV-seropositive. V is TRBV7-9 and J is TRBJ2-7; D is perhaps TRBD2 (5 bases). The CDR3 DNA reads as TGTGCCAGCAGCTCCGGACTCGGTGAGCAGTACTTC. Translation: CASSSGLGEQYF.